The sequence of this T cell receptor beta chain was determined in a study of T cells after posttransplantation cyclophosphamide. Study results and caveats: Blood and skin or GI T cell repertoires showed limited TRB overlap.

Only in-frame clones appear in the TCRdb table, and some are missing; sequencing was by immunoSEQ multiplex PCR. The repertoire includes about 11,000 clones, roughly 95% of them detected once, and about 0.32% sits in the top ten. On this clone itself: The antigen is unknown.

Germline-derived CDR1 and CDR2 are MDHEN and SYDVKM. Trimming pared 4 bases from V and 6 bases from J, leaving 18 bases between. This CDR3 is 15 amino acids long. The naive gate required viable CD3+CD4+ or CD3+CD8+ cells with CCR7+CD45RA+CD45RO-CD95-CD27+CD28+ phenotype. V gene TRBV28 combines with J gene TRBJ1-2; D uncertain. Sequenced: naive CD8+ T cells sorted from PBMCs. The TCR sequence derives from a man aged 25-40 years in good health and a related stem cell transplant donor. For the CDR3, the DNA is TGTGCCAGCAGTTCCTGGGCAGGCGGAGGGAATGGCTACACCTTC. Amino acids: CASSSWAGGGNGYTF.